The 23 T cell receptor beta chains reported below all come from one sample, sequenced in a study of beta chain features in type 1 diabetes. Whole-study findings and limits: A moderate, significant TCRB CDR3 shortening appeared in type 1 diabetes across four CD4+ subsets.

These receptors have no known antigen. The entirety of the isolated RNA underwent reverse transcription, so expressed TCRB transcripts were sequenced. Repertoires were generated with immunoSEQ multiplex PCR, while TCRdb's copy carries only in-frame clones and drops some. The sample records around 600,000 clones, around 12% being singletons. The sequencing input was naive CD4+ T cells from blood. The receptor set was obtained from a man aged 30-40 years with type 1 diabetes.

The chain has TRBV5-4 and TRBJ2-2, with 7 bases identical to TRBD1. V was pared by 1 base and J by 1 base, with 1 base of the junction left unmatched. The CDR3 runs 15 residues. Looked up from germline, CDR1 is SGHNT and CDR2 is YYREEE (reference sequence). The CDR3 DNA follows: TGTGCCAGCAGCTTGCGGGACAGGAACACCGGGGAGCTGTTTTTT. It is translated as CASSLRDRNTGELFF.

The J gene is TRBJ2-3, the V gene TRBV4-3; 8 bases line up with TRBD2. J lost 3 bases, V lost 2 bases, and 10 bases had no gene match. The CDR3 is 17 amino acids. Germline lookup yields CDR1 LGHNA and CDR2 YSLEER. CDR3 DNA: TGCGCCAGCAGCCAAAGCCTAGCGGGCGCCGGGACAGATACGCAGTATTTT. As protein: CASSQSLAGAGTDTQYF.

This clone was picked up a small number of times. The genes are TRBV13 and TRBJ2-1; D remains ambiguous. The germline gives CDR1 PRHDT, CDR2 FYEKMQ (reference sequence). CDR3 length equals 16 residues. V lost 5 bases and J lost 3, with 17 bases in between. The DNA of the CDR3 is TGTGCCAGCAGCCGGAGTCTAGACGTCAACTACAATGAGCAGTTCTTC. It yields the protein CASSRSLDVNYNEQFF.

In this sample, this clone turned up a few times. CDR3 loop: CATSAQSNQPQHF. For the CDR3, the DNA is TGTGCCACCTCGGCACAGTCTAATCAGCCCCAGCATTTT. V gene TRBV19 combines with J gene TRBJ1-5; D remains unclear. The germline V gene has CDR1 LNHDA and CDR2 SQIVND (reference sequence). The CDR3 consists of 13 residues. V shed 10 bases and J shed 4 bases, with 14 bases lying between them.

Only a few counts were recorded for this clone. The rearrangement joins TRBV28 to TRBJ2-1, with D maybe TRBD2 (5 bases). With 7 bases removed from V and 6 bases from J, the gap between germline ends came to 22 bases. This CDR3 comprises 16 residues. The germline V gene encodes CDR1 MDHEN and CDR2 SYDVKM. CDR3: CASTLDSTYRVNEQFF. Here the CDR3 DNA reads TGTGCCAGCACGCTGGACTCCACGTATAGGGTCAATGAGCAGTTCTTC.

This clone has only a few counts. This chain joins TRBV7-8 and TRBJ2-7, with D possibly TRBD1 on 6 matching bases. Deletions cut 1 base from V and 0 bases from J, with 13 bases between. Germline CDR1 is SGHVS and CDR2 is FQNEAQ. The CDR3 runs 16 residues. The CDR3 DNA reads TGTGCCAGCAGCTTAGAGGGCGCAGGGGCCTCCTACGAGCAGTACTTC. Its translation: CASSLEGAGASYEQYF.

Here the CDR3 DNA reads TGTGCCAGCAGCCGGACTAGAACCTACAATGAGCAGTTCTTC. Translated, it gives CASSRTRTYNEQFF. This chain connects TRBV7-9 to TRBJ2-1, with 7 positions matching TRBD2. With 5 bases clipped from V and 2 bases from J, the junction kept 3 bases outside the gene matches. This CDR3 has 14 residues. CDR1 is SEHNR, CDR2 FQNEAQ, per germline (reference sequence).

Note on this clone: Other nucleotide sequences in the sample specify the same CDR3. V and J are TRBV9 and TRBJ2-3; 7 nucleotides line up with TRBD2. V lost 2 bases and J lost 0; bases outside the gene matches: 0. The CDR3 spans 14 residues. Looked up from germline, CDR1 is SGDLS and CDR2 is YYNGEE. In DNA form, the CDR3 reads TGTGCCAGCAGCGTTAGCGGGAGCACAGATACGCAGTATTTT. This encodes CASSVSGSTDTQYF.

The sample holds a few counts of this clone. The same CDR3 also results from other DNA sequences found in this sample. The J gene is TRBJ2-1, the V gene TRBV25-1, with D uncertain. Trimming removed 0 bases at V and 7 bases at J, with 1 base between. Germline V CDR1 and CDR2: MGHDK, SYGVNS. The CDR3 covers 11 residues. Written as DNA, the CDR3 is TGTGCCAGCAGTGAATATAATGAGCAGTTCTTC. Translated, it gives CASSEYNEQFF.

The chain joins TRBV6-8 to TRBJ2-1; D assignment may be TRBD1 or TRBD2 (5 bases each). Trimming pared 7 bases from V and 12 bases from J, leaving 16 bases between. The CDR3 runs to 12 residues. Germline CDR1 MNHGY, CDR2 SAAAGT. CDR3 in amino acids: CASTLDGGGQFF. The CDR3 nucleotides read TGTGCCAGCACCCTCGATGGGGGTGGGCAGTTCTTC.

The rearrangement joins TRBV7-2 to TRBJ2-5, with 8 nucleotides matching TRBD2. Germline CDR1 reads SGHTA; CDR2 reads FQGNSA. Trimming cost V 5 bases and J 5 bases; bases outside gene matches: 7. This CDR3 comprises 14 residues. CDR3 in amino acids: CASSPPGGEETQYF. In DNA, the CDR3 is TGTGCCAGCAGCCCCCCGGGGGGGGAGGAGACCCAGTACTTC. Drawing the rest from reference TRBV7-2 and TRBJ2-5, the complete variable domain is GAGVSQSPSNKVTEKGKDVELRCDPISGHTALYWYRQSLGQGLEFLIYFQGNSAPDKSGLPSDRFSAERTGGSVSTLTIQRTQQEDSAVYLCASSPPGGEETQYFGPGTRLLVL.

The rearrangement uses TRBV27 and TRBJ1-6, with unresolved D. V lost 9 bases and J 0 bases, leaving 9 bases between the germline ends. The CDR3 is 14 amino acids. CDR1 is MNHEY and CDR2 is SMNVEV in the germline V gene (reference sequence). The CDR3 DNA follows: TGTGCCAGTAGCCCAGGCTCCTATAATTCACCCCTCCACTTT. This encodes CASSPGSYNSPLHF.

The sample holds a few counts of this clone. The CDR3 DNA is TGTGCCAGCAGTTCCAACACAGGGTTAGATACGCAGTATTTT. Its translation is CASSSNTGLDTQYF. This rearrangement joins TRBV6-6 to TRBJ2-3; D perhaps matches TRBD1 (6 bases). Germline V gene lookup returns CDR1 MNHNY and CDR2 SVGAGI (reference sequence). Trimming cost V 4 bases and J 5 bases, with 13 bases left between them. There are 14 residues in the CDR3.

This clone was counted a few times. CDR3 DNA sequence: TGTGCCAGCAGCCAGGGAGCCCTCTCCTACAATGAGCAGTTCTTC. Protein product: CASSQGALSYNEQFF. The rearrangement uses TRBV7-2 and TRBJ2-1; D is possibly TRBD1 or TRBD2 (5 bases each). Per germline, CDR1 SGHTA and CDR2 FQGNSA. Trimming pared 5 bases from V and 0 bases from J, leaving 11 bases between. The CDR3 covers 15 residues. Combining the CDR3 with reference TRBV7-2 and TRBJ2-1 gives the whole variable domain GAGVSQSPSNKVTEKGKDVELRCDPISGHTALYWYRQSLGQGLEFLIYFQGNSAPDKSGLPSDRFSAERTGGSVSTLTIQRTQQEDSAVYLCASSQGALSYNEQFFGPGTRLTVL.

This clone was seen only a few times. The genes are TRBV11-2 and TRBJ2-5; weak D call: TRBD2 (5 bases). CDR1 SGHAT and CDR2 FQNNGV come from the germline V gene. The CDR3 is 12 amino acids. The V gene lost 0 bases and the J gene lost 11 bases, with 10 bases spanning the gap. The CDR3 region is CASSLEGLAQYF. As DNA, the CDR3 is TGTGCCAGCAGCTTAGAAGGTCTAGCTCAGTACTTC.

This clone was recorded a few times. The chain carries TRBV19 and TRBJ2-1; TRBD2 aligns across 7 bases. CDR1 and CDR2 (germline): LNHDA, SQIVND (reference sequence). The CDR3 contains 13 residues. The V gene end was trimmed by 4 bases and the J gene end by 10 bases; junction bases not matched to a gene: 7. The CDR3 reads CASSTRGAGEQFF. CDR3 sequence (DNA): TGTGCCAGTAGTACGCGAGGAGCGGGAGAGCAGTTCTTC.

The chain uses TRBV10-2 and TRBJ2-5; D gene uncertain. The CDR3 contains 13 residues. CDR1 and CDR2 from the germline V gene are WSHSY and SAAADI. The germline V and J ends were trimmed by 4 bases and 1 base, with 7 bases remaining between them. CDR3: CASSVTIQETQYF. The CDR3 nucleotides read TGCGCCAGCAGTGTGACAATCCAAGAGACCCAGTACTTC.

The chain employs TRBV18 and TRBJ1-2; perhaps TRBD1 as D (6 bases). The CDR3 totals 14 residues. V was trimmed by 3 bases and J by 4 bases, leaving 12 bases between them. The germline V gene encodes CDR1 KGHSH and CDR2 LQKENI. The CDR3 nucleotides are TGTGCCAGCTCACCGGGACAAACTTTCTATGGCTACACCTTC. Its protein product is CASSPGQTFYGYTF.

The chain employs TRBV28 and TRBJ2-7; TRBD1 matches at 8 bases. From germline, CDR1 is MDHEN and CDR2 SYDVKM. The CDR3 extends over 14 amino acids. The junction had 4 bases not matched to a gene; V was cut back by 6 bases and J by 0 bases. CDR3 sequence (DNA): TGTGCCAGCAGGAACAGGGGGAGCTCCTACGAGCAGTACTTC. This encodes CASRNRGSSYEQYF. Together with reference TRBV28 and TRBJ2-7, the CDR3 gives the full variable domain: DVKVTQSSRYLVKRTGEKVFLECVQDMDHENMFWYRQDPGLGLRLIYFSYDVKMKEKGDIPEGYSVSREKKERFSLILESASTNQTSMYLCASRNRGSSYEQYFGPGTRLTVT.

In this sample, this clone turned up a few times. The chain is built from TRBV29-1 and TRBJ1-6; a weak D match, TRBD1 (6 bases). Germline CDR1 is SQVTM and CDR2 is ANQGSEA. V was pared by 4 bases and J by 8 bases, with 12 bases between. The CDR3 has 13 amino acids. CDR3 nucleotides: TGCAGCGTTGGTGGGGGGCAGGATTCACCCCTCCACTTT. Protein sequence: CSVGGGQDSPLHF.

The chain employs TRBV5-8 and TRBJ2-2; weak D call: TRBD1 (6 bases). This CDR3 region has 15 residues. Germline V CDR1 and CDR2: SGHTS, YDEGEE. Trimming left V 5 bases short and J 1 base short, with 12 bases between. CDR3 nucleotide sequence: TGTGCCAGCAGATCCCTGACAGGGAACACCGGGGAGCTGTTTTTT. Translated: CASRSLTGNTGELFF.

As to this clone: This same CDR3 is encoded by further DNA sequences in the sample. The chain joins TRBV11-2 to TRBJ2-5; 7 nucleotides align to TRBD1. V lost 0 bases and J lost 5; bases outside the gene matches: 0. The length of the CDR3 is 13 residues. Germline V lookup: CDR1 SGHAT, CDR2 FQNNGV. Written as DNA, the CDR3 is TGTGCCAGCAGCTTAGACAGGGGGGAGACCCAGTACTTC. This translates into CASSLDRGETQYF.

This clone occurred a few times. The chain has TRBV9 and TRBJ2-5; the D gene could be TRBD1 or TRBD2 (5 bases each). Germline V CDR1 and CDR2: SGDLS, YYNGEE. The CDR3 has 13 amino acids. V lost 1 base and J lost 6, with 10 bases in between. In DNA, the CDR3 is TGTGCCAGCAGCGTATCTGGGGGAAAGACCCAGTACTTC. This codes for CASSVSGGKTQYF. Filled out from reference TRBV9 and TRBJ2-5, the complete variable domain reads DSGVTQTPKHLITATGQRVTLRCSPRSGDLSVYWYQQSLDQGLQFLIQYYNGEERAKGNILERFSAQQFPDLHSELNLSSLELGDSALYFCASSVSGGKTQYFGPGTRLLVL.